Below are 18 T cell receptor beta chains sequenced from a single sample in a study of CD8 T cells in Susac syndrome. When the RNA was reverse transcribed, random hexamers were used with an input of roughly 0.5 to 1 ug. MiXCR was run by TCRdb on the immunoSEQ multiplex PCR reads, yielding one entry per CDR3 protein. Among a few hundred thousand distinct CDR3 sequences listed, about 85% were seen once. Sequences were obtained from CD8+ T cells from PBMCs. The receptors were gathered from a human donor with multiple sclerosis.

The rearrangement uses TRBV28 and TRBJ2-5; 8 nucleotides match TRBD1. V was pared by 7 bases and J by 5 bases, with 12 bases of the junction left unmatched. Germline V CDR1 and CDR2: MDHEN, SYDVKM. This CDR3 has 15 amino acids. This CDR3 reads CASTGGQAGGETQYF. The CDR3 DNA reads TGTGCCAGCACTGGGGGACAGGCCGGAGGGGAGACCCAGTACTTC.

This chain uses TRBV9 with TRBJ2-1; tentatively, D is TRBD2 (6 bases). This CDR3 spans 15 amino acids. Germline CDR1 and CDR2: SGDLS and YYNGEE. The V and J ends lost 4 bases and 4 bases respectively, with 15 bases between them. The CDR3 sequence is CASSQPSSGYNEQFF. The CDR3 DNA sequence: TGTGCCAGCAGCCAGCCTAGTAGCGGATACAATGAGCAGTTCTTC.

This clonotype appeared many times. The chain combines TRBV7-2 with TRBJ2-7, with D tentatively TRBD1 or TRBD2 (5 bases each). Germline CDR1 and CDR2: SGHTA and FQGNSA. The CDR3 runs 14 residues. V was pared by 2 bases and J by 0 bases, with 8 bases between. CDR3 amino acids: CASSLTGRSYEQYF. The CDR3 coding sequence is TGTGCCAGCAGCTTAACGGGACGCTCCTACGAGCAGTACTTC.

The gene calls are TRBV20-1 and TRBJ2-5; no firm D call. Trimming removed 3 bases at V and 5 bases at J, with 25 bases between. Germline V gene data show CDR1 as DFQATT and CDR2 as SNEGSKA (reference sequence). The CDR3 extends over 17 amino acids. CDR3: CSASAQAVLRGRETQYF. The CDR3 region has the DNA TGCAGTGCTAGTGCTCAGGCGGTCTTAAGAGGTCGTGAGACCCAGTACTTC.

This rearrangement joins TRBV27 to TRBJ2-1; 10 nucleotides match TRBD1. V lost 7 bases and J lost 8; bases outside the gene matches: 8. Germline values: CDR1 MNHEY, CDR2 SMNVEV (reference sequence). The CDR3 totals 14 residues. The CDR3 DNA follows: TGTGCCAGCACCCTGACAGGGGGCTTCGATGAGCAGTTCTTC. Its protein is CASTLTGGFDEQFF.

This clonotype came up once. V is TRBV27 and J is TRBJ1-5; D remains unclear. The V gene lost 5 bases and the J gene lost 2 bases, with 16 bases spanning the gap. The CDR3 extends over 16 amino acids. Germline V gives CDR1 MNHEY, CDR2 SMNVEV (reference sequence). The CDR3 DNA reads TGTGCCAGCAGTCCCCTTAGGGATGATGGCAATCAGCCCCAGCATTTT. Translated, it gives CASSPLRDDGNQPQHF.

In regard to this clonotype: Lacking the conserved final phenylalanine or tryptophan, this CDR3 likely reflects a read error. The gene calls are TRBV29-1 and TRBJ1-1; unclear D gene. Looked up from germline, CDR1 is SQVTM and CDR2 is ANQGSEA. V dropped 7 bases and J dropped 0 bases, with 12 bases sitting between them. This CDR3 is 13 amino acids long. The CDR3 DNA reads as TGCAGCGCGAGGGCGGAAATGAACACTGAAGCTTTCCTT. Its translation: CSARAEMNTEAFL.

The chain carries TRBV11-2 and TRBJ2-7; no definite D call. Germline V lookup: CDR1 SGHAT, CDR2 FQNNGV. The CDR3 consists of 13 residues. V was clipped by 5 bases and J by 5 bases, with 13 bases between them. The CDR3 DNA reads TGTGCCAGCAGCCTTAGCAGTGTCCACGAGCAGTACTTC. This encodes CASSLSSVHEQYF.

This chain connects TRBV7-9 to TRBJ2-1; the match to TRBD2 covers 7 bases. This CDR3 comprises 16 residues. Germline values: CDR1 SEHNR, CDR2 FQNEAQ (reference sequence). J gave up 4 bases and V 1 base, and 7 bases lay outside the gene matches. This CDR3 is CASSLGGGRVYNEQFF. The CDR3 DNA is TGTGCCAGCAGCTTAGGAGGCGGGAGAGTATACAATGAGCAGTTCTTC.

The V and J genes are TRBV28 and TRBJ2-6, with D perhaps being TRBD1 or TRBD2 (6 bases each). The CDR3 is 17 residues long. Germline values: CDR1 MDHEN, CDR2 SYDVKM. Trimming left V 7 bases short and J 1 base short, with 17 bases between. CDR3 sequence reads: CASKIPGAGSGANVLTF. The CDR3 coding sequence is TGTGCCAGCAAAATCCCGGGGGCAGGATCTGGGGCCAACGTCCTGACTTTC.

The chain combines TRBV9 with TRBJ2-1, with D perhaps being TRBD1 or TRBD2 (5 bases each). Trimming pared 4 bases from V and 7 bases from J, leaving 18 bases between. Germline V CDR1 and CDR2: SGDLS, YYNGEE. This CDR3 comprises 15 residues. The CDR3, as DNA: TGTGCCAGCAGCCAGAAACCGGGGACCGGGAATGAGCAGTTCTTC. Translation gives CASSQKPGTGNEQFF.

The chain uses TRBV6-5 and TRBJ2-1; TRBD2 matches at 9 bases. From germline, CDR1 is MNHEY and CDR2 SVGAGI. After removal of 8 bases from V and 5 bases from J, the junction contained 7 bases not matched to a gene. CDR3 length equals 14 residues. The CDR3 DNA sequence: TGTGCCAGCGCACTAGCGGGTGGGGACAATGAGCAGTTCTTC. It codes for CASALAGGDNEQFF.

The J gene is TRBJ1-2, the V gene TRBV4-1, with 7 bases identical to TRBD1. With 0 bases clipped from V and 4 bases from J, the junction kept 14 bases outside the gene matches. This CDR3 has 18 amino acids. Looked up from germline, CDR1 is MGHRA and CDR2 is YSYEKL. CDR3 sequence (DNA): TGCGCCAGCAGCCAAGACGGGACAGAGCTTTTGCTTAGCTATGGCTACACCTTC. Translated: CASSQDGTELLLSYGYTF.

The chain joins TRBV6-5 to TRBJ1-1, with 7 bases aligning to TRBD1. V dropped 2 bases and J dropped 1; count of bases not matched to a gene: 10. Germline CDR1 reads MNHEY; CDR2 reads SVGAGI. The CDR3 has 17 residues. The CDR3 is CASSYPPTGFRNTEAFF. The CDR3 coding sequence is TGTGCCAGCAGTTACCCTCCGACAGGGTTTCGGAACACTGAAGCTTTCTTT.

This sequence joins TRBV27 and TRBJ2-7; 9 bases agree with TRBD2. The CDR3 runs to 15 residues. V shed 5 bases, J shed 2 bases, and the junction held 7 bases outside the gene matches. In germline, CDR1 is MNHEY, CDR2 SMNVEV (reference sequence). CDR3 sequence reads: CASSPLAGDTYEQYF. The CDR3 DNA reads TGTGCCAGCAGTCCTTTAGCGGGAGACACCTACGAGCAGTACTTC.

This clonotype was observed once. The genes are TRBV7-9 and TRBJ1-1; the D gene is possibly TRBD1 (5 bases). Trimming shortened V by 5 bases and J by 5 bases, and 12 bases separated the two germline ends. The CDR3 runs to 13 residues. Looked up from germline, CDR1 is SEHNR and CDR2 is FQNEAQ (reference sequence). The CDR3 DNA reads TGTGCCAGCAGCCGGGACCCACGGACTGAAGCTTTCTTT. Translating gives CASSRDPRTEAFF. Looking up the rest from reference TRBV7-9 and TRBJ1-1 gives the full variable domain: DTGVSQNPRHKITKRGQNVTFRCDPISEHNRLYWYRQTLGQGPEFLTYFQNEAQLEKSRLLSDRFSAERPKGSFSTLEIQRTEQGDSAMYLCASSRDPRTEAFFGQGTRLTVV.

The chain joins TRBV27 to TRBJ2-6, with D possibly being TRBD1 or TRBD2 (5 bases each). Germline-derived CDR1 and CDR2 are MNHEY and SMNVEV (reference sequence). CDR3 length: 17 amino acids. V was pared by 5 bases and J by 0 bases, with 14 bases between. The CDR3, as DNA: TGTGCCAGCAGTCCGGCCGGGACGGTCTCTGGGGCCAACGTCCTGACTTTC. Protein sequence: CASSPAGTVSGANVLTF. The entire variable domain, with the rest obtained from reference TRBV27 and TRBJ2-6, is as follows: EAQVTQNPRYLITVTGKKLTVTCSQNMNHEYMSWYRQDPGLGLRQIYYSMNVEVTDKGDVPEGYKVSRKEKRNFPLILESPSPNQTSLYFCASSPAGTVSGANVLTFGAGSRLTVL.

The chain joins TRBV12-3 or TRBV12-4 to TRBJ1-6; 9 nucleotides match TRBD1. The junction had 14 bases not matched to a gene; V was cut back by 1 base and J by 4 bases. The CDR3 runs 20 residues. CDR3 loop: CASSLEGQGRRFFYNSPLHF. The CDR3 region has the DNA TGTGCCAGCAGTTTAGAGGGACAGGGTCGGCGATTTTTTTATAATTCACCCCTCCACTTT.